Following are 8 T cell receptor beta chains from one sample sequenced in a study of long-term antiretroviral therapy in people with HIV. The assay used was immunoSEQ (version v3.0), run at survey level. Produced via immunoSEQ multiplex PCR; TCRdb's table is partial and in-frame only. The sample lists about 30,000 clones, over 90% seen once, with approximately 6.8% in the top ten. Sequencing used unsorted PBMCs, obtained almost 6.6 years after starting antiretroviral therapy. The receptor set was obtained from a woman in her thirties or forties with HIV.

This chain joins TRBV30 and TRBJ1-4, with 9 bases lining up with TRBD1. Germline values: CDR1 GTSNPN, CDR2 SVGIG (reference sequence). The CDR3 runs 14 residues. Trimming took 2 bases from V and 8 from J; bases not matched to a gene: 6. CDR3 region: CAWSRTGVDEKLFF. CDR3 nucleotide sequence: TGTGCCTGGAGTAGGACAGGGGTGGACGAAAAACTGTTTTTT.

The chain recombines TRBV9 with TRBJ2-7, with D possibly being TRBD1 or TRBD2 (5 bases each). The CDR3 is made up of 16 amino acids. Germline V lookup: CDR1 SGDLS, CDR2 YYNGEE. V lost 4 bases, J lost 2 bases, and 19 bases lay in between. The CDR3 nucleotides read TGTGCCAGCAGCCCCACCGGGGCTATTATTACCTACGAGCAGTACTTC. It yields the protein CASSPTGAIITYEQYF.

CDR3 sequence (DNA): TGCGCCAGCAGCTTGGCGGCTAGCGGGGGTTATGATACGCAGTATTTT. This codes for CASSLAASGGYDTQYF. This sequence joins TRBV5-1 and TRBJ2-3, with TRBD2 matching over 10 bases. J gave up 6 bases and V 0 bases, and 7 bases lay outside the gene matches. The germline V gene has CDR1 SGHRS and CDR2 YFSETQ. The CDR3 spans 16 residues.

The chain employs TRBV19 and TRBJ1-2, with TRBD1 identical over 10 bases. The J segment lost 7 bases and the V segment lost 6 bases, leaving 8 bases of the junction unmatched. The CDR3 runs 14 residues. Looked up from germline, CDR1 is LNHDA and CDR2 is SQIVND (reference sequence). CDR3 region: CASRDRGLEGGYTF. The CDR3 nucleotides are TGTGCCAGTAGAGACAGGGGGCTGGAGGGTGGCTACACCTTC.

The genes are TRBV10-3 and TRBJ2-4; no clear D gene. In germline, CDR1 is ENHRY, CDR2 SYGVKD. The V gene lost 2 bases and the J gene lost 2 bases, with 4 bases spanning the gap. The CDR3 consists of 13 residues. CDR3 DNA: TGTGCCATCAGTGAGGGCACCAAAAACATTCAGTACTTC. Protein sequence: CAISEGTKNIQYF.

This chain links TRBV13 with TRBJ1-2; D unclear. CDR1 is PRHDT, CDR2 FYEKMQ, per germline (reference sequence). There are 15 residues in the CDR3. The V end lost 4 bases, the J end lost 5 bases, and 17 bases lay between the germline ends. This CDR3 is CASSSRLPLGYGYTF. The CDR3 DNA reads TGTGCCAGCAGCTCCCGACTACCCTTAGGGTATGGCTACACCTTC. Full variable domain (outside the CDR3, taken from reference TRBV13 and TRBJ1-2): AAGVIQSPRHLIKEKRETATLKCYPIPRHDTVYWYQQGPGQDPQFLISFYEKMQSDKGSIPDRFSAQQFSDYHSELNMSSLELGDSALYFCASSSRLPLGYGYTFGSGTRLTVV.

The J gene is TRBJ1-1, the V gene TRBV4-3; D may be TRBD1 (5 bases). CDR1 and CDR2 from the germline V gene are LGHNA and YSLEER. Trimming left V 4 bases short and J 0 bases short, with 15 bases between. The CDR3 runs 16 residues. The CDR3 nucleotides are TGCGCCAGCAGCCCTCGTGGTGGGGGGTTGAACACTGAAGCTTTCTTT. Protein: CASSPRGGGLNTEAFF.

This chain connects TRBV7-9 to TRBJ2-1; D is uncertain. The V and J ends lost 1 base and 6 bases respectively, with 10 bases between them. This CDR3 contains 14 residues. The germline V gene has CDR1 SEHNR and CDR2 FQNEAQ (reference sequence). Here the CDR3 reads CASSLGGFGNEQFF. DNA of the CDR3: TGTGCCAGCAGCTTAGGCGGATTCGGCAATGAGCAGTTCTTC.